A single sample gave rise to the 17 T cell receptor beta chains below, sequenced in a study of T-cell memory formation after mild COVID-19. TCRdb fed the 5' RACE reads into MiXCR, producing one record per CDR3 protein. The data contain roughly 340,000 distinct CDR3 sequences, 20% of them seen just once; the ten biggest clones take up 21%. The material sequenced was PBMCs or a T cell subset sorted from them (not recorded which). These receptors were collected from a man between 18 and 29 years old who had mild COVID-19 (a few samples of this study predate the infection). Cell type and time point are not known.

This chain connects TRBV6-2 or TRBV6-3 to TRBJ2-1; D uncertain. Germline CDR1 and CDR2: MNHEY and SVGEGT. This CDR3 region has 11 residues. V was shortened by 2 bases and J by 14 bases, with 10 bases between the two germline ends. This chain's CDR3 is CASSYMGSEFF. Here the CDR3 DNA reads TGTGCCAGCAGTTACATGGGTTCAGAGTTCTTC.

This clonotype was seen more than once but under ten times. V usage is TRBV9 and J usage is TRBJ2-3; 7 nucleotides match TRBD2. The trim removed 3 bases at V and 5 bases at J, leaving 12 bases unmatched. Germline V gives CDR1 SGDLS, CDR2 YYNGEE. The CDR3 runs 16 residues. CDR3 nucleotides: TGTGCCAGCAGCGCCTCCGTAGCGGGCCCGGAAGATACGCAGTATTTT. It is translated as CASSASVAGPEDTQYF.

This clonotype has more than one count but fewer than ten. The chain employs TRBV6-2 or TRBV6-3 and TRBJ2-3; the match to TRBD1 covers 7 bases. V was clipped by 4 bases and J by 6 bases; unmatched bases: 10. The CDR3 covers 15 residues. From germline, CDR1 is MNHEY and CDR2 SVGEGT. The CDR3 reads CASSSLDRAFDTQYF. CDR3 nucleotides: TGTGCCAGCAGTTCCCTAGACAGGGCTTTTGATACGCAGTATTTT.

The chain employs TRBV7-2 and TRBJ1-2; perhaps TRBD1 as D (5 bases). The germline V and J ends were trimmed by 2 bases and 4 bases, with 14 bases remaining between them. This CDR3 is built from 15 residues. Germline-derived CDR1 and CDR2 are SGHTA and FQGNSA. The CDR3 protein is CASSLKGTGFYGYTF. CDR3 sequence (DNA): TGTGCCAGCAGCTTAAAGGGGACCGGTTTCTATGGCTACACCTTC.

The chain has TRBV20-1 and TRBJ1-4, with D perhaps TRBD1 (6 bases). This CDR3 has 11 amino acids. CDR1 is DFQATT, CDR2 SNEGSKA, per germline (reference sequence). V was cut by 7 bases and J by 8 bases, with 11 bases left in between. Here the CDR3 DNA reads TGCAGTGTCAGGGGAGTCGAAAAACTGTTTTTT. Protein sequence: CSVRGVEKLFF.

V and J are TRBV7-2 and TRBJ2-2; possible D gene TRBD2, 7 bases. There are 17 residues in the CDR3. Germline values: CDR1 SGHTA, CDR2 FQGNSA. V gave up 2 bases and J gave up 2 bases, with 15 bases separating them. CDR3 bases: TGTGCCAGCAGCTTATACGGCGGGGGCGCAAACACCGGGGAGCTGTTTTTT. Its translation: CASSLYGGGANTGELFF.

This chain's CDR3 is CSARAPGSLGETQYF. CDR3 nucleotides: TGCAGTGCTAGGGCGCCTGGTAGCCTTGGGGAGACCCAGTACTTC. This rearrangement joins TRBV20-1 to TRBJ2-5; the D is unclear. This CDR3 region has 15 residues. With 3 bases removed from V and 5 bases from J, the gap between germline ends came to 19 bases. Germline lookup yields CDR1 DFQATT and CDR2 SNEGSKA (reference sequence).

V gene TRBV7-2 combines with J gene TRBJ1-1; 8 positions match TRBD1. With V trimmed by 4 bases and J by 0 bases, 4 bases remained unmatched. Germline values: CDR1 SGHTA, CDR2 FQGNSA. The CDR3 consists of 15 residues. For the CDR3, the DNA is TGTGCCAGCAGCTGGACAGGGATTTTGAACACTGAAGCTTTCTTT. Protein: CASSWTGILNTEAFF.

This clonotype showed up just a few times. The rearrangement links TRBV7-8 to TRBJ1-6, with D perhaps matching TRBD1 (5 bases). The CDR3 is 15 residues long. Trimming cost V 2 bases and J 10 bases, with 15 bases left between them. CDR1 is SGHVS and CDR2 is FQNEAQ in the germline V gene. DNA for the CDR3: TGTGCCAGCAGCTTACGGTTGGCAGGGAAGTCACCCCTCCACTTT. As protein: CASSLRLAGKSPLHF.

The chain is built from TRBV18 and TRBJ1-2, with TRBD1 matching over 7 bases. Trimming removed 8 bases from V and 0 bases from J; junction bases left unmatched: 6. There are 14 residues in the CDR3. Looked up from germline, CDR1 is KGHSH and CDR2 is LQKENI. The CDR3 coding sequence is TGTGCCAGCCAGGAGGACAGGACTAACTATGGCTACACCTTC. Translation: CASQEDRTNYGYTF.

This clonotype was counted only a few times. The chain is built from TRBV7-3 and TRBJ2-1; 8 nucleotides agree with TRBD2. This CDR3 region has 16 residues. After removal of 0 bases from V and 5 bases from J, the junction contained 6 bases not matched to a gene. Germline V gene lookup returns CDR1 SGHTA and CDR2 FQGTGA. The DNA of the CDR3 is TGTGCCAGCAGCTTAACGTGGCGGACTAGCAACAATGAGCAGTTCTTC. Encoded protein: CASSLTWRTSNNEQFF.

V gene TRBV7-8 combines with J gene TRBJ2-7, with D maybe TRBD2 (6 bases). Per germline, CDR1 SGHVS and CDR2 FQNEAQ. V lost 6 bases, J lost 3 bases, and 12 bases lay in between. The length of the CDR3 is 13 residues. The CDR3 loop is CASREGRYYEQYF. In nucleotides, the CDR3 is TGTGCCAGCAGGGAGGGGCGATACTACGAGCAGTACTTC.

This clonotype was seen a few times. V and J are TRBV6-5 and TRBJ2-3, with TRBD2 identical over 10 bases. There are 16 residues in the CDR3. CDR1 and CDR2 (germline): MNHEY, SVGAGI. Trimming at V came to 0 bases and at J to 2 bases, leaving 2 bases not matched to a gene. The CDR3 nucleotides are TGTGCCAGCAGTTACTCTAGCGGGGGGACCACAGATACGCAGTATTTT. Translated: CASSYSSGGTTDTQYF.

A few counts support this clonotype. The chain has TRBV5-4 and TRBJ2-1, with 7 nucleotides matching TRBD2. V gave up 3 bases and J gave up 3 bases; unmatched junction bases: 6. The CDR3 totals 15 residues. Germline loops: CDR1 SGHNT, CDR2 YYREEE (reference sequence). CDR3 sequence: CASSSGEGVYNEQFF. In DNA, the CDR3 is TGTGCCAGCAGCTCCGGGGAGGGCGTCTACAATGAGCAGTTCTTC.

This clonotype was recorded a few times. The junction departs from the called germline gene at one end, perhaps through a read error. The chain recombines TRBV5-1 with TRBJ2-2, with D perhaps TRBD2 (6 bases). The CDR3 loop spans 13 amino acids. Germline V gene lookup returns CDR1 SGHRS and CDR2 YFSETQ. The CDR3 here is CASSLTGAGELFF. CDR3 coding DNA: TGTGCCAGCAGTCTAACGGGGGCCGGGGAGCTGTTTTTT.

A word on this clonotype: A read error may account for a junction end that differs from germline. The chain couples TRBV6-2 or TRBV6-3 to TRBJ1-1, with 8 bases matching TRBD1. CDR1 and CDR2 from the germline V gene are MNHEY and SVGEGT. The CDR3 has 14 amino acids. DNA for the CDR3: TGTGCCAGCACTTACTATGGACAGGGAACTGAAGCTTTCTTT. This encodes CASTYYGQGTEAFF.

The DNA for the CDR3 is TGTGCCAGCAGCATACGACGGGGCCGAATTGGCTATGGCTACACCTTC. It is translated as CASSIRRGRIGYGYTF. The chain has TRBV5-6 and TRBJ1-2, with D perhaps matching TRBD1 (5 bases). With 4 bases removed from V and 4 bases from J, the gap between germline ends came to 20 bases. CDR1 and CDR2 from the germline V gene are SGHDT and YYEEEE. The length of the CDR3 is 16 residues.